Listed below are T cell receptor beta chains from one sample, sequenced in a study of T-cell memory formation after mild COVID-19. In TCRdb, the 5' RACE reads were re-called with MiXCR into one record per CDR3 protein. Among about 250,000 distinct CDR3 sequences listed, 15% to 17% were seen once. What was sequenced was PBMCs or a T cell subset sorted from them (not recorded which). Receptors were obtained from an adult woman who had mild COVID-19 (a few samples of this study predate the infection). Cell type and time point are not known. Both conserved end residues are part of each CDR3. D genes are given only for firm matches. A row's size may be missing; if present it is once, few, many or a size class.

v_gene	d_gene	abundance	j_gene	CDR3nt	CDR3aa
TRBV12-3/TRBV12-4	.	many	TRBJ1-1	TGTGCCAGCAGCTTCGACCGAAACACTGAAGCTTTCTTT	CASSFDRNTEAFF
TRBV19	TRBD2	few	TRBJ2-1	TGTGCCAGTAGTATCACGCGGGGGGCCTACAATGAGCAGTTCTTC	CASSITRGAYNEQFF
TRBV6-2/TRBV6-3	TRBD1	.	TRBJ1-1	TGTGCCAGCAGTTACTCGACGAGGCCCGGACAGGCTTATGAAGCTTTCTTT	CASSYSTRPGQAYEAFF
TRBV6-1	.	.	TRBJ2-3	TGTGCCAGCAGTTCGGTCAGTGGCGGGTCAGATACGCAGTATTTT	CASSSVSGGSDTQYF
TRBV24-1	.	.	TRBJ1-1	TGTGCCACCCCGCGACCGCCGAACACTGAAGCTTTCTTT	CATPRPPNTEAFF
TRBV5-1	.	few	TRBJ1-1	TGCGCCAGCAAGGGTCTGGAGGGTAGCACTGAAGCTTTCTTT	CASKGLEGSTEAFF
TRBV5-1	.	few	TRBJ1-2	TGCGCCAGCAGCTTGGGTGGGATCTATGGCTACACCTTC	CASSLGGIYGYTF
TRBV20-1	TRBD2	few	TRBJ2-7	TGCAGTGCTACCCACCGTCTAGCGGCGCTGGGTAGGGAGCAGTACTTC	CSATHRLAALGREQYF
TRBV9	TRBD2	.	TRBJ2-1	TGTGCCAGCAGCGCCTGGAGGGGCGGGGGGGCCCATGAGCAGTTCTTC	CASSAWRGGGAHEQFF
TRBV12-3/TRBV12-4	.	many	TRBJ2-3	TGTGCCAGCAGTTTATCTCTGGGGGGCACAGATACGCAGTATTTT	CASSLSLGGTDTQYF
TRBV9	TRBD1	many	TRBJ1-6	TGTGCCAGCAGCCCCCGGACAGGGTTGAATTCACCCCTCCACTTT	CASSPRTGLNSPLHF
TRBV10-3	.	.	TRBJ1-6	TGTGCCATCTGGCAGGGACGGTGGGAAGATTCACCCCTCCACTTT	CAIWQGRWEDSPLHF
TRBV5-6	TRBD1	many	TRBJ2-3	TGTGCCAGCAGCTTAGGACAGGGGGCCGGCACAGATACGCAGTATTTT	CASSLGQGAGTDTQYF
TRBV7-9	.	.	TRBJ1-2	TGTGCCAGCACCCCCCGGGACGGGAACTATGGCTACACCTTC	CASTPRDGNYGYTF
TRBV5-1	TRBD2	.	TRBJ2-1	TGCGCCAGCAGCTTGGCGAAGACTAGCGGAGACAATGAGCAGTTCTTC	CASSLAKTSGDNEQFF
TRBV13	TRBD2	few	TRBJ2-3	TGTGCCAGCAGCTTACGTAGGACTAGCGGGAACACAGATACGCAGTATTTT	CASSLRRTSGNTDTQYF
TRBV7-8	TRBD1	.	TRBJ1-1	TGTGCCAGCAGAATCTCAGGGGGCTGGACTGAAGCTTTCTTT	CASRISGGWTEAFF
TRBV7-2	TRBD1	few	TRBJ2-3	TGTGCCAGCAGCAAACAGGGGGCGCCCACAGATACGCAGTATTTT	CASSKQGAPTDTQYF
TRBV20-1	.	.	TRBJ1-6	TGCAGTGCTACCCGAGATGAGGGACCTAATTCACCCCTCCACTTT	CSATRDEGPNSPLHF
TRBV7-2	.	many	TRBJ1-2	TGTGCTAGGCGTACCGTGGGGTGGGACTATGGCTACACCTTC	CARRTVGWDYGYTF
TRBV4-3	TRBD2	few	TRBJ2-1	TGCGCCAGCAGCCAAGAACTAGCGGGAGGAGGGGATGAGCAGTTCTTC	CASSQELAGGGDEQFF
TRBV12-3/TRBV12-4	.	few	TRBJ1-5	TGTGCCAGCAGTCGGACGGGAATAGGAAATCAGCCCCAGCATTTT	CASSRTGIGNQPQHF
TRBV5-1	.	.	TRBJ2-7	TGCGCCAGCAGCTTGGTGGCGGGGAGAACCCACGAGCAGTACTTC	CASSLVAGRTHEQYF